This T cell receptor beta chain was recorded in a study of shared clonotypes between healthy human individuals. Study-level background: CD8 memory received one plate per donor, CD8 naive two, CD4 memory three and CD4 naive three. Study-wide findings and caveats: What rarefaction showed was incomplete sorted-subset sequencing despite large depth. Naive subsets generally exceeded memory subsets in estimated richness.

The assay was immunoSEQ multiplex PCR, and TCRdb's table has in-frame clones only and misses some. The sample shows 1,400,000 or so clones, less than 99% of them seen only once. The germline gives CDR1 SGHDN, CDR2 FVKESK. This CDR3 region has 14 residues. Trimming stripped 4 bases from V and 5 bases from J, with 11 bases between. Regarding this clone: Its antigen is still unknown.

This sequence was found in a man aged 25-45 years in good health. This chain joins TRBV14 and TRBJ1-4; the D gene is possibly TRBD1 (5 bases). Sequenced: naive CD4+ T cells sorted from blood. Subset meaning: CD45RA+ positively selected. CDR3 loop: CASSPVGVNEKLFF. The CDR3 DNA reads TGTGCCAGCAGCCCTGTGGGGGTCAATGAAAAACTGTTTTTT.